Below, one T cell receptor beta chain is given with its context. Antigen specificity is unknown. Germline CDR1 is MNHNS and CDR2 is SASEGT. V was pared by 3 bases and J by 0 bases, with 15 bases between. CDR3 length equals 17 residues. It was with 60 Vbeta and 13 Jbeta primers that the PCR ran. Per the authors' pipeline: An analysis that came later counted some 81 million unique TCR beta chains, roughly 11 million shared. Using immunoSEQ multiplex PCR, the repertoire was profiled, and TCRdb retains in-frame clones only, with some absent. V and J calls and clone size are copied from that table; D and trimming were computed from the DNA. The sample lists about 140,000 clones; around 70% were seen once. The data were obtained in a study of cytomegalovirus exposure and HLA in healthy donors. As for the study in general: An early release of data contained roughly 86 million unique TCRs, which came from HLA-typed donors. Study-level results: For most TCR beta V segments, an earlier analysis put the productive rate at about 90% or about 30% of the time. Solely CMV serostatus was available to characterize immune exposure.

The clonotype comes from a woman aged 25-40 years in good health and CMV-seronegative. The gene calls are TRBV6-1 and TRBJ1-5, with D maybe TRBD1 (5 bases). What was sequenced was PBMCs. DNA of the CDR3: TGTGCCAGCAGTGAGGGGGTGGGGGGAAATAGCAATCAGCCCCAGCATTTT. It is translated as CASSEGVGGNSNQPQHF.